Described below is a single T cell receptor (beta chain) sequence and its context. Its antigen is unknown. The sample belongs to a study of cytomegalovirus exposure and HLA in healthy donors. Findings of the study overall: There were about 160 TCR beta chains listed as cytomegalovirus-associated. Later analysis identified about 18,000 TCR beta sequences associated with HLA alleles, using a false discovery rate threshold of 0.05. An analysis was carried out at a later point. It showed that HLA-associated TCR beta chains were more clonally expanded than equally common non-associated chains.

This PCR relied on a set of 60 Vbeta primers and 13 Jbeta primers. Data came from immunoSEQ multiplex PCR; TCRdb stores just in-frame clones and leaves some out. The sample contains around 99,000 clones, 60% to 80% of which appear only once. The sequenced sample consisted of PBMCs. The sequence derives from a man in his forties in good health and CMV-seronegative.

CDR3 DNA: TGTGCCATCAGTGTCGCGAGACTAGCGGGGAAAGAGACCCAGTACTTC. This translates into CAISVARLAGKETQYF. This chain joins TRBV10-3 and TRBJ2-5, with 11 bases that match TRBD2. V shed 4 bases, J shed 3 bases, and the junction held 7 bases outside the gene matches. Germline CDR1 ENHRY, CDR2 SYGVKD. The CDR3 spans 16 residues.